This passage covers 22 T cell receptor beta chains from one sample sequenced in a study of T cells in Graves' hyperthyroidism and ophthalmopathy. Amplification yielded TCR beta CDR3 regions, with RNA transcripts as the source. With the HTBI primer set, the TCR CDR3 went through a first round of RT-PCR. MiXCR was run by TCRdb on the multiplex PCR reads, yielding one entry per CDR3 protein. The profile shows a few hundred thousand distinct CDR3 sequences, approximately 14% of them singletons. Sample: blood. The source is a woman in her late teens or twenties with Graves' hyperthyroidism.

The table lists this clonotype with many counts. The gene calls are TRBV12-3 or TRBV12-4 and TRBJ2-3; TRBD2 matches at 11 bases. CDR3 length: 17 amino acids. Trimming took 5 bases from V and 2 from J; bases not matched to a gene: 9. DNA for the CDR3: TGTGCCAGCAGTCCTAGGGCTAGCGGGAGGTTCACAGATACGCAGTATTTT. It encodes CASSPRASGRFTDTQYF.

This clonotype was detected many times. CDR3 loop: CASSLSVGNEQFF. The CDR3 DNA reads TGTGCCAGCAGCTTATCGGTTGGAAATGAGCAGTTCTTC. This chain uses TRBV13 with TRBJ2-1; D ambiguous. The germline V and J ends were trimmed by 2 bases and 7 bases, with 9 bases remaining between them. This CDR3 comprises 13 residues. Looked up from germline, CDR1 is PRHDT and CDR2 is FYEKMQ (reference sequence). Based on the CDR3 plus reference TRBV13 and TRBJ2-1, the full variable domain is AAGVIQSPRHLIKEKRETATLKCYPIPRHDTVYWYQQGPGQDPQFLISFYEKMQSDKGSIPDRFSAQQFSDYHSELNMSSLELGDSALYFCASSLSVGNEQFFGPGTRLTVL.

This clonotype was detected ten times or more. The chain carries TRBV6-2 or TRBV6-3 and TRBJ2-7; D remains unclear. V was cut by 2 bases and J by 6 bases, with 8 bases left in between. The germline V gene has CDR1 MNHEY and CDR2 SVGEGT. The CDR3 length is 12 residues. CDR3 DNA sequence: TGTGCCAGCAGTTACCCGACTGGCGAGCAGTACTTC. It is translated as CASSYPTGEQYF.

This rearrangement joins TRBV20-1 to TRBJ2-4; D is unresolved. CDR3 length equals 15 residues. The V gene's germline CDR1 is DFQATT and CDR2 SNEGSKA (reference sequence). Trimming stripped 6 bases from V and 0 bases from J, with 15 bases between. The CDR3 loop reads CSAIQASEAKNIQYF. The CDR3 nucleotides are TGCAGTGCCATTCAGGCATCCGAAGCCAAAAACATTCAGTACTTC.

V usage is TRBV5-1 and J usage is TRBJ2-5; tentative D call: TRBD2 (5 bases). Germline assignment: CDR1 SGHRS and CDR2 YFSETQ. The V end was cut by 0 bases, the J end by 4 bases, with 13 bases between. The CDR3 covers 15 residues. The DNA of the CDR3 is TGCGCCAGCAGCTTGGCATCCGGCCGGGGAGAGACCCAGTACTTC. Protein: CASSLASGRGETQYF.

This clonotype was picked up many times. The chain links TRBV6-1 to TRBJ2-5; weak D call: TRBD1 (6 bases). V was cut by 1 base and J by 2 bases, with 17 bases left in between. Germline loops: CDR1 MNHNS, CDR2 SASEGT. The CDR3 is made up of 17 amino acids. Written as DNA, the CDR3 is TGTGCCAGCAGTGAAGTACCCGGACAGCCACCGCAAGAGACCCAGTACTTC. Translated, it gives CASSEVPGQPPQETQYF.

The CDR3: CAVNPGGGELFF. CDR3 in DNA: TGTGCCGTCAACCCTGGAGGCGGGGAGCTGTTTTTT. V is TRBV7-6 and J is TRBJ2-2; a weak D match, TRBD2 (5 bases). The V end lost 11 bases, the J end lost 7 bases, and 14 bases lay between the germline ends. CDR1 is SGHVS, CDR2 FNYEAQ, per germline. This CDR3 region has 12 residues.

This clonotype has just one count. The chain has TRBV12-3 or TRBV12-4 and TRBJ2-5; D is possibly TRBD1 (5 bases). Trimming pared 5 bases from V and 2 bases from J, leaving 12 bases between. The CDR3 length is 14 residues. The DNA of the CDR3 is TGTGCCAGCAGTGCACAGGCAATACAAGAGACCCAGTACTTC. It codes for CASSAQAIQETQYF.

This clonotype appeared a single time. J is TRBJ1-1 and V is TRBV12-3 or TRBV12-4; no clear D. V dropped 0 bases and J dropped 7 bases, with 9 bases sitting between them. The CDR3 has 13 residues. The CDR3, as DNA: TGTGCCAGCAGTTTAGCGACCGGAGGTGAAGCTTTCTTT. This encodes CASSLATGGEAFF.

The sample holds many counts of this clonotype. The chain carries TRBV11-2 and TRBJ2-2; D is possibly TRBD2 (5 bases). Between the trimmed V and J ends, which lost 1 base and 6 bases, there was a span of 9 bases. CDR1 is SGHAT and CDR2 is FQNNGV in the germline V gene. This CDR3 is built from 14 residues. CDR3 region: CASSLGLAPGELFF. DNA for the CDR3: TGTGCCAGCAGCTTAGGGCTAGCCCCCGGGGAGCTGTTTTTT.

This clonotype showed up many times. V and J are TRBV29-1 and TRBJ2-1, with D perhaps matching TRBD2 (6 bases). The V end lost 2 bases, the J end lost 8 bases, and 22 bases lay between the germline ends. Germline V gene lookup returns CDR1 SQVTM and CDR2 ANQGSEA. CDR3 length: 16 amino acids. CDR3 DNA sequence: TGCAGCGTTGAACCGCGGGACTCCCTAGGTCGGTATGAGCAGTTCTTC. Residues: CSVEPRDSLGRYEQFF.

This clonotype was counted at least ten times. V usage is TRBV15 and J usage is TRBJ1-3; D may be TRBD1 (5 bases). The CDR3 consists of 15 residues. Germline V gives CDR1 LNHNV, CDR2 YYDKDF (reference sequence). The V and J ends lost 4 bases and 0 bases respectively, with 10 bases between them. The CDR3 DNA reads as TGTGCCACCAGCATGGGGGATTTCTCTGGAAACACCATATATTTT. It translates to CATSMGDFSGNTIYF.

This clonotype was found many times. V usage is TRBV20-1 and J usage is TRBJ2-5, with TRBD1 matching 9 bases. The germline V gene has CDR1 DFQATT and CDR2 SNEGSKA (reference sequence). The CDR3 spans 14 residues. J gave up 5 bases and V 1 base, and 5 bases lay outside the gene matches. CDR3 in amino acids: CSARAGTGRETQYF. CDR3 coding DNA: TGCAGTGCTAGAGCAGGGACAGGGAGGGAGACCCAGTACTTC.

In its sample, this clonotype was seen many times. The rearrangement joins TRBV14 to TRBJ1-2; perhaps TRBD1 as D (5 bases). The CDR3 spans 14 residues. CDR1 and CDR2 (germline): SGHDN, FVKESK. V dropped 6 bases and J dropped 5 bases, with 16 bases sitting between them. The CDR3 sequence: CASSRWGGSYGYTF. DNA of the CDR3: TGTGCCAGCAGTCGCTGGGGGGGGTCATATGGCTACACCTTC. Filled out from reference TRBV14 and TRBJ1-2, the complete variable domain reads EAGVTQFPSHSVIEKGQTVTLRCDPISGHDNLYWYRRVMGKEIKFLLHFVKESKQDESGMPNNRFLAERTGGTYSTLKVQPAELEDSGVYFCASSRWGGSYGYTFGSGTRLTVV.

This clonotype was observed at least ten times. The chain has TRBV27 and TRBJ2-5, with D possibly TRBD1 on 6 matching bases. This CDR3 contains 14 residues. CDR1 is MNHEY and CDR2 is SMNVEV in the germline V gene (reference sequence). V lost 4 bases, J lost 9 bases, and 18 bases lay in between. The CDR3 reads CASSSPGHQGAQYF. DNA of the CDR3: TGTGCCAGCAGTTCTCCGGGACACCAAGGGGCCCAGTACTTC.

This clonotype was observed at least ten times. The chain recombines TRBV24-1 with TRBJ2-7; D possibly corresponds to TRBD1 (5 bases). The ends were cut back, 7 bases at V and 5 bases at J, with 14 bases in the middle. This CDR3 is built from 13 residues. Germline-derived CDR1 and CDR2 are KGHDR and SFDVKD. The CDR3 loop is CATRLPPGNEQYV. CDR3 coding DNA: TGTGCCACCAGGCTCCCCCCAGGGAACGAGCAGTACGTC.

V gene TRBV9 combines with J gene TRBJ2-1, with 14 bases aligning to TRBD2. Germline trimming cut 0 bases from V and 5 bases from J; bases unmatched to any gene: 7. The CDR3 runs to 18 residues. Germline loops: CDR1 SGDLS, CDR2 YYNGEE. The CDR3: CASSVVPWGLAGDNEQFF. CDR3 bases: TGTGCCAGCAGCGTAGTCCCATGGGGACTAGCGGGAGACAATGAGCAGTTCTTC.

This clonotype has a handful of counts. The CDR3, as DNA: TGTGCCAGCAGCGTAACTAGCGGGATTACAGATACGCAGTATTTT. This encodes CASSVTSGITDTQYF. The rearrangement joins TRBV9 to TRBJ2-3; 10 bases fit TRBD2. The germline V gene encodes CDR1 SGDLS and CDR2 YYNGEE. Trimming took 1 base from V and 3 from J; bases not matched to a gene: 2. The CDR3 sequence is 15 residues long.

This clonotype was detected ten times or more. The rearrangement uses TRBV12-3 or TRBV12-4 and TRBJ1-5; 9 bases line up with TRBD1. This CDR3 comprises 13 residues. J was trimmed by 11 bases and V by 7 bases; bases with no gene match: 9. The chain's CDR3 is CASMGQGFGSQHF. The DNA for the CDR3 is TGTGCCAGCATGGGACAGGGATTCGGGTCCCAGCATTTT.

There are a few counts of this clonotype. CDR3 region: CASSGGPFYEQYF. The CDR3 region has the DNA TGTGCCAGCAGCGGGGGACCATTCTACGAGCAGTACTTC. The rearrangement links TRBV12-3 or TRBV12-4 to TRBJ2-7; possibly TRBD2 for D (6 bases). The CDR3 is made up of 13 amino acids. V was cut by 6 bases and J by 3 bases, with 12 bases left in between.

CDR3 loop: CASSITGRRDQPQHF. The CDR3 DNA sequence: TGTGCCAGTAGTATAACTGGACGGAGGGATCAGCCCCAGCATTTT. The rearrangement uses TRBV19 and TRBJ1-5, with D unclear. The V and J ends lost 2 bases and 5 bases respectively, with 13 bases between them. Germline-derived CDR1 and CDR2 are LNHDA and SQIVND (reference sequence). The CDR3 is made up of 15 amino acids.

The J gene is TRBJ1-1, the V gene TRBV11-3, with TRBD1 as a possible D gene (6 bases). The CDR3 runs to 13 residues. Trimming took 2 bases from V and 4 from J, leaving 8 bases between them. Germline V gene sequence: CDR1 SGHNT, CDR2 YENEEA. CDR3 sequence (DNA): TGTGCCAGCAGCTTAAGGACAGCCACTGAAGCTTTCTTT. Protein product: CASSLRTATEAFF.